The entry that follows covers one T cell receptor (beta chain) sequence. Its antigen is unidentified. The source of the sample is a study of blood T cell dynamics during melanoma immunotherapy. Study-level results: Whether repertoire-driving clones were melanoma-specific could not be determined.

This sample's time point: week 3, after first cycle of checkpoint inhibitor. One draw preceded checkpoint blockade; another followed its first cycle at week 3. Patients had no prior systemic cancer treatment, immunosuppressants or other active cancers. V was shortened by 1 base and J by 5 bases, with 9 bases between the two germline ends. CDR1 is SGHNT and CDR2 is YYREEE in the germline V gene (reference sequence). This CDR3 has 14 amino acids. Clones were read by immunoSEQ multiplex PCR, and TCRdb kept only the in-frame ones, dropping some. The table records some 12,000 clones, 84% of them present only once.

The chain employs TRBV5-4 and TRBJ2-2; the D gene is possibly TRBD1 (6 bases). The origin of this receptor is a human donor with melanoma. This specimen consisted of blood, obtained from a patient treated with checkpoint blockade. The CDR3 sequence is CASSLPGETGELFF. The CDR3, as DNA: TGTGCCAGCAGCTTGCCAGGGGAAACCGGGGAGCTGTTTTTT. The variable domain in full, with the rest retrieved from reference TRBV5-4 and TRBJ2-2, is ETGVTQSPTHLIKTRGQQVTLRCSSQSGHNTVSWYQQALGQGPQFIFQYYREEENGRGNFPPRFSGLQFPNYSSELNVNALELDDSALYLCASSLPGETGELFFGEGSRLTVL.